These 17 T cell receptor beta chains originate from one sample sequenced in a study of control samples from healthy donors and cancer patients. Using immunoSEQ multiplex PCR, the repertoire was profiled, and TCRdb retains in-frame clones only, with some absent. Among roughly 130,000 clones listed, about 88% were seen once. What was sequenced was blood. The receptors shown here come from a man between 45 and 60 years old in good health.

A single count supports this clone. This chain joins TRBV7-6 and TRBJ2-2; 8 bases fit TRBD2. In germline, CDR1 is SGHVS, CDR2 FNYEAQ. CDR3 length: 17 amino acids. J gave up 4 bases and V 0 bases, and 7 bases lay outside the gene matches. Here the CDR3 DNA reads TGTGCCAGCAGCTTAGCTCCAGGACTAGCCTCCACCGGGGAGCTGTTTTTT. Amino acid sequence: CASSLAPGLASTGELFF.

The chain joins TRBV6-5 to TRBJ2-5; D is possibly TRBD1 (5 bases). V was pared by 10 bases and J by 5 bases, with 17 bases between. Germline V CDR1 and CDR2: MNHEY, SVGAGI. The CDR3 consists of 13 residues. The CDR3 DNA reads as TGTGCCACCAGGGATAGGGCCAAGGAGACCCAGTACTTC. This gives the protein CATRDRAKETQYF.

The CDR3 nucleotides are TGTGCCAGCAGCCGCGGACAGGGACAAGAGACCCAGTACTTC. The encoded protein is CASSRGQGQETQYF. The V gene is TRBV5-4, the J gene TRBJ2-5, with 8 positions matching TRBD1. The CDR3 runs to 14 residues. V lost 4 bases to trimming and J lost 2 bases; unmatched junction nucleotides: 4. CDR1 and CDR2 (germline): SGHNT, YYREEE (reference sequence).

The CDR3 DNA sequence: TGTGCCAGCAGCCCCCGCATAGTTAACATGGACACGCAGTATTTT. Its translation: CASSPRIVNMDTQYF. The J gene is TRBJ2-3, the V gene TRBV11-1; unclear D gene. Trimming shortened V by 5 bases and J by 9 bases, and 21 bases separated the two germline ends. The CDR3 totals 15 residues. Germline values: CDR1 SGHAT, CDR2 FQDESV (reference sequence).

This clone was detected only a few times. This chain connects TRBV15 to TRBJ2-2; D remains ambiguous. CDR3 size: 15 residues. V lost 1 base and J 1 base, leaving 7 bases between the germline ends. Germline-derived CDR1 and CDR2 are LNHNV and YYDKDF (reference sequence). The CDR3 DNA reads as TGTGCCACCAGCAGAGGGCGGATGAACACCGGGGAGCTGTTTTTT. The encoded protein is CATSRGRMNTGELFF.

The chain has TRBV5-1 and TRBJ2-5; D not resolved. V was pared by 4 bases and J by 5 bases, with 18 bases between. The CDR3 is made up of 15 amino acids. Germline V CDR1 and CDR2: SGHRS, YFSETQ. CDR3 region: CASSLAVEDGETQYF. In DNA, the CDR3 is TGCGCCAGCAGCCTGGCGGTTGAGGATGGTGAGACCCAGTACTTC.

The chain recombines TRBV5-1 with TRBJ1-1; no clear D. The CDR3 sequence is 14 residues long. V was pared by 0 bases and J by 5 bases, with 11 bases between. Germline loops: CDR1 SGHRS, CDR2 YFSETQ. The CDR3 nucleotides are TGCGCCAGCAGCTTGGGCACAAGCTGGACTGAAGCTTTCTTT. Its protein is CASSLGTSWTEAFF.

This clone was observed a single time. This chain joins TRBV28 and TRBJ1-2; the D gene is possibly TRBD1 (5 bases). The CDR3 length is 15 residues. Per the germline V gene, CDR1 is MDHEN and CDR2 is SYDVKM. The CDR3 DNA sequence: TGTGCAGCGGGGGGAAACCACCAGGCTAACTATGGCTACACCTTC. Translated, it gives CAAGGNHQANYGYTF.

The rearrangement uses TRBV5-4 and TRBJ1-1; 8 bases line up with TRBD1. Trimming took 4 bases from V and 1 from J; bases not matched to a gene: 6. There are 15 residues in the CDR3. Germline V gene lookup returns CDR1 SGHNT and CDR2 YYREEE (reference sequence). In nucleotides, the CDR3 is TGTGCCAGCAGCATGGCCGGGACAGGGAACACTGAAGCTTTCTTT. It yields the protein CASSMAGTGNTEAFF.

This clone was picked up one time. The chain carries TRBV10-2 and TRBJ2-1; D is unclear. Germline V gene sequence: CDR1 WSHSY, CDR2 SAAADI. Trimming removed 4 bases from V and 6 bases from J, with 7 bases in between. CDR3 size: 12 residues. For the CDR3, the DNA is TGCGCCAGCAGTGTAGGCTCCAATGAGCAGTTCTTC. As protein: CASSVGSNEQFF.

V usage is TRBV7-3 and J usage is TRBJ2-1; D is perhaps TRBD1 or TRBD2 (5 bases each). The CDR3 length is 13 residues. V shed 2 bases and J shed 9 bases, with 11 bases lying between them. Germline-derived CDR1 and CDR2 are SGHTA and FQGTGA. CDR3: CASSLGGSGEQFF. The CDR3 nucleotides read TGTGCCAGCAGCTTAGGGGGTTCCGGTGAGCAGTTCTTC.

This clone was observed a handful of times. The chain is built from TRBV18 and TRBJ2-3, with a weak D call TRBD1 (5 bases). Deletions cut 2 bases from V and 0 bases from J, with 15 bases between. This CDR3 contains 17 residues. The V gene's germline CDR1 is KGHSH and CDR2 LQKENI. This CDR3 is CASSPRQTGTSTDTQYF. As DNA, the CDR3 is TGTGCCAGCTCACCAAGACAGACCGGTACCAGCACAGATACGCAGTATTTT.

The V gene is TRBV7-9, the J gene TRBJ2-3; TRBD1 is a possible D gene (6 bases). V was shortened by 0 bases and J by 5 bases, with 12 bases between the two germline ends. CDR1 and CDR2 (germline): SEHNR, FQNEAQ (reference sequence). CDR3 length equals 15 residues. CDR3 sequence reads: CASSLASGAGDTQYF. In DNA form, the CDR3 reads TGTGCCAGCAGCTTAGCGTCAGGGGCGGGAGATACGCAGTATTTT.

With regard to this clone: The same CDR3 is also encoded by other DNA sequences in this sample. The chain couples TRBV7-8 to TRBJ1-6; D not certain. CDR3 length: 13 residues. CDR1 is SGHVS and CDR2 is FQNEAQ in the germline V gene. V lost 1 base and J 10 bases, leaving 8 bases between the germline ends. The DNA of the CDR3 is TGTGCCAGCAGCTTAGATCTGGGCTCACCCCTCCACTTT. Translating it yields CASSLDLGSPLHF.

The chain has TRBV28 and TRBJ1-2; perhaps TRBD1 as D (6 bases). V was pared by 5 bases and J by 4 bases, with 17 bases between. The CDR3 is 15 amino acids. Germline loops: CDR1 MDHEN, CDR2 SYDVKM. The CDR3 region is CASSALGTNRYGYTF. DNA for the CDR3: TGTGCCAGCAGTGCCTTAGGGACAAACCGCTATGGCTACACCTTC.

The rearrangement joins TRBV3-1 (or the pseudogene TRBV3-2) to TRBJ1-4, with 11 bases fitting TRBD1. V was pared by 2 bases and J by 1 base, with 6 bases of the junction left unmatched. This CDR3 region has 18 residues. The germline V gene has CDR1 LGHDT and CDR2 YNNKEL (reference sequence). CDR3: CASSQWTGGAGTNEKLFF. DNA for the CDR3: TGTGCCAGCAGCCAATGGACAGGGGGCGCCGGAACTAATGAAAAACTGTTTTTT.

This clone came up once. The genes are TRBV28 and TRBJ1-2; TRBD1 agrees at 12 bases. Germline V gene sequence: CDR1 MDHEN, CDR2 SYDVKM. The junction had 8 bases not matched to a gene; V was cut back by 4 bases and J by 8 bases. CDR3 size: 15 residues. The CDR3 coding sequence is TGTGCCAGCAGTTCACCGGGACAGGGGGCGCGGGGCTACACCTTC. Its translation: CASSSPGQGARGYTF.